The sequence of this T cell receptor beta chain was determined in a study of cytomegalovirus exposure and HLA in healthy donors. Study details: Researchers previously reported finding about 110 million unique TCR beta sequences from about 179 million T cells.

CDR3 length: 14 amino acids. From germline, CDR1 is LGHNA and CDR2 YSLEER. Trimming pared 0 bases from V and 6 bases from J, leaving 11 bases between. It was with 60 Vbeta and 13 Jbeta primers that the PCR ran. Only in-frame clones appear in the TCRdb table, and some are missing; sequencing was by immunoSEQ multiplex PCR. The table includes some 130,000 clones, less than 85% detected once. Study results and limitations: Many donors shared some public TCRs, even though most TCR sequences were rare.

A remark on this clone: Its antigen remains unidentified.

V gene TRBV4-3 combines with J gene TRBJ1-2; a possible D gene is TRBD1 (5 bases). The sequence was collected from a woman between 50 and 59 years old in good health and CMV-seropositive. The specimen sequenced was PBMCs. CDR3 DNA: TGCGCCAGCAGCCAAGACAGGACAAGTGATGGCTACACCTTC. Translation: CASSQDRTSDGYTF.